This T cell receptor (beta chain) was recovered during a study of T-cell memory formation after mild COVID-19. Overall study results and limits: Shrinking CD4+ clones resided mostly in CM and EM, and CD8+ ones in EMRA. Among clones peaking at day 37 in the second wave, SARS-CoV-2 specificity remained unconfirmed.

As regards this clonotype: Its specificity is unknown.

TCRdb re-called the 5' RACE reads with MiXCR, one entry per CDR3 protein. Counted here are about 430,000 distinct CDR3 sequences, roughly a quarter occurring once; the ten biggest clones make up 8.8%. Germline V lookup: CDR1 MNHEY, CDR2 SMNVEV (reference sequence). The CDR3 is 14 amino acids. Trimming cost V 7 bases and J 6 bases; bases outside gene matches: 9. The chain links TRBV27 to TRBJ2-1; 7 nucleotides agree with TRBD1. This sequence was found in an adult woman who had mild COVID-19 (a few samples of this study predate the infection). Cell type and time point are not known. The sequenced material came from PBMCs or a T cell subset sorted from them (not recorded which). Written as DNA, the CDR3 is TGTGCCAGCAACACCCGACAGGGAGTCAATGAGCAGTTCTTC. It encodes CASNTRQGVNEQFF.